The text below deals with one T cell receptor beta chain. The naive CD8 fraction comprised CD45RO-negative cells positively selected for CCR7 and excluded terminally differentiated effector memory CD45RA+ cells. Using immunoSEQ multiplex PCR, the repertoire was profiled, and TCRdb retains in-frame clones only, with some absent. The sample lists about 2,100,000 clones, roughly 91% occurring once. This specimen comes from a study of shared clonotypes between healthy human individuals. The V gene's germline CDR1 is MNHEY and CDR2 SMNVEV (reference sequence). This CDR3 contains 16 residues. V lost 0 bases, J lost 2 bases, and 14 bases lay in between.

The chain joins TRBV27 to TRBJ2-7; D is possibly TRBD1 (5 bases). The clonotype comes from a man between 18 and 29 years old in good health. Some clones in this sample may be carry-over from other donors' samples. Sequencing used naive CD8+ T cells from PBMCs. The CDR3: CASSLSRTPLTYEQYF. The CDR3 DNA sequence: TGTGCCAGCAGTTTATCCCGGACACCCTTAACCTACGAGCAGTACTTC.